Listed here are 30 T cell receptor beta chains from one sample, sequenced in a study of blood T cell repertoires in COVID-19 (dated by TCRdb to about 2020). Library preparation used the immunoSEQ multiplex PCR assay. TCRdb holds this immuneACCESS table with in-frame rearrangements only. Some clones are missing; in checked studies, unresolved V genes explain under half, and the rest has no known cause. In this sample the table shows more than 100,000 clones, roughly 70% of which occur a single time. The ten largest make up 0.75% to 0.9% of the sample. The sample consisted of peripheral blood. Receptors originate from a human donor with acute or convalescent COVID-19. The donor label of this sample is uncertain.

The chain links TRBV11-2 to TRBJ2-7, with TRBD1 identical over 10 bases. Looked up from germline, CDR1 is SGHAT and CDR2 is FQNNGV. Trimming removed 5 bases from V and 4 bases from J; junction bases left unmatched: 8. The CDR3 has 15 residues. CDR3 nucleotides: TGTGCCAGCAGCCACTGGACAGGGGGTATTTACGAGCAGTACTTC. Its protein product is CASSHWTGGIYEQYF. The full variable domain, its missing parts supplied by reference TRBV11-2 and TRBJ2-7, is EAGVAQSPRYKIIEKRQSVAFWCNPISGHATLYWYQQILGQGPKLLIQFQNNGVVDDSQLPKDRFSAERLKGVDSTLKIQPAKLEDSAVYLCASSHWTGGIYEQYFGPGTRLTVT.

The V gene is TRBV5-4, the J gene TRBJ1-6; 9 nucleotides agree with TRBD1. V shed 0 bases, J shed 8 bases, and the junction held 6 bases outside the gene matches. This CDR3 has 16 amino acids. Germline V gene lookup returns CDR1 SGHNT and CDR2 YYREEE (reference sequence). The CDR3, as DNA: TGTGCCAGCAGCTTGGACCTGGGACAGGGTTATTCACCCCTCCACTTT. As protein: CASSLDLGQGYSPLHF.

The chain combines TRBV24-1 with TRBJ2-5; D is perhaps TRBD2 (6 bases). Germline V gene data show CDR1 as KGHDR and CDR2 as SFDVKD. The CDR3 sequence is 16 residues long. V was trimmed by 4 bases and J by 0 bases, leaving 14 bases between them. DNA for the CDR3: TGTGCCACCAGTGACCGCGGGACTGGGTACCAAGAGACCCAGTACTTC. As protein: CATSDRGTGYQETQYF.

The chain combines TRBV7-9 with TRBJ2-2; D not resolved. The CDR3 totals 15 residues. Trimming removed 1 base from V and 1 base from J, with 7 bases in between. In germline, CDR1 is SEHNR, CDR2 FQNEAQ (reference sequence). In DNA form, the CDR3 reads TGTGCCAGCAGCTTAGTGTCCAGGAACACCGGGGAGCTGTTTTTT. This translates into CASSLVSRNTGELFF.

The V and J genes are TRBV4-1 and TRBJ2-5; TRBD2 aligns across 12 bases. V dropped 0 bases and J dropped 5; count of bases not matched to a gene: 4. The CDR3 extends over 16 amino acids. Germline-derived CDR1 and CDR2 are MGHRA and YSYEKL. The CDR3 DNA follows: TGCGCCAGCAGCCAAGATAGGCTAGCGGGGGGGGAGACCCAGTACTTC. Amino acid sequence: CASSQDRLAGGETQYF.

V gene TRBV12-5 combines with J gene TRBJ1-2, with 8 bases fitting TRBD1. The CDR3 has 14 amino acids. Trimming at V came to 6 bases and at J to 2 bases, leaving 5 bases not matched to a gene. Germline V gene sequence: CDR1 LGHNT, CDR2 FRNRAP. The CDR3 spells CASGYDRGNYGYTF. The CDR3 coding sequence is TGTGCTAGTGGGTACGACAGGGGCAACTATGGCTACACCTTC.

The chain recombines TRBV29-1 with TRBJ2-5; D is uncertain. Between the trimmed V and J ends, which lost 3 bases and 5 bases, there was a span of 10 bases. Looked up from germline, CDR1 is SQVTM and CDR2 is ANQGSEA. This CDR3 is built from 12 residues. CDR3 loop: CSVDLRRETQYF. In nucleotides, the CDR3 is TGCAGCGTTGACCTCCGGCGGGAGACCCAGTACTTC.

The V gene is TRBV4-2, the J gene TRBJ2-3; D possibly corresponds to TRBD2 (7 bases). CDR3 length equals 18 residues. Germline V gene sequence: CDR1 LGHNA, CDR2 YNFKEQ. V was cut by 0 bases and J by 3 bases, with 19 bases left in between. For the CDR3, the DNA is TGTGCCAGCAGCCAAGAATGGTCGGAGGGGGGGCCAACAGATACGCAGTATTTT. Its translation: CASSQEWSEGGPTDTQYF.

This chain links TRBV19 with TRBJ2-7, with D unclear. The length of the CDR3 is 16 residues. Trimming stripped 6 bases from V and 0 bases from J, with 18 bases between. Germline V CDR1 and CDR2: LNHDA, SQIVND (reference sequence). The CDR3 coding sequence is TGTGCCAGTAGCGTAGCCCACGCAAGGAGCTCCTACGAGCAGTACGTC. Translated, it gives CASSVAHARSSYEQYV.

The chain has TRBV6-5 and TRBJ1-2, with TRBD1 as a possible D gene (6 bases). Germline CDR1 and CDR2: MNHEY and SVGAGI. The CDR3 length is 13 residues. V was cut by 5 bases and J by 4 bases, with 11 bases left in between. CDR3 coding DNA: TGTGCCAGCAGTCAACAGGGCCTCTATGGCTACACCTTC. The encoded protein is CASSQQGLYGYTF.

The CDR3: CASSYSGGLSEIEQYF. The DNA of the CDR3 is TGTGCCAGCAGTTACTCCGGAGGGTTGTCAGAGATAGAGCAGTACTTC. The V gene is TRBV6-2 or TRBV6-3, the J gene TRBJ2-7; tentatively, D is TRBD2 (6 bases). Trimming pared 0 bases from V and 7 bases from J, leaving 19 bases between. CDR1 and CDR2 (germline): MNHEY, SVGEGT. This CDR3 has 16 residues.

This chain connects TRBV7-8 to TRBJ1-3, with TRBD1 as a possible D gene (6 bases). The length of the CDR3 is 15 residues. Trimming removed 4 bases at V and 0 bases at J, with 10 bases between. CDR1 SGHVS and CDR2 FQNEAQ come from the germline V gene. In DNA, the CDR3 is TGTGCCAGCAGCTCCACAGGGCACTCTGGAAACACCATATATTTT. The encoded protein is CASSSTGHSGNTIYF.

The count of this clone is one. The chain combines TRBV13 with TRBJ1-1; D gene uncertain. With 2 bases removed from V and 9 bases from J, the gap between germline ends came to 10 bases. The V gene's germline CDR1 is PRHDT and CDR2 FYEKMQ (reference sequence). CDR3 length: 12 amino acids. The CDR3 DNA reads as TGTGCCAGCAGCTTACGCATCAGGAAAGCTTTCTTT. It translates to CASSLRIRKAFF.

The chain is built from TRBV24-1 and TRBJ2-3; maybe TRBD2 (7 bases). Trimming removed 4 bases at V and 5 bases at J, with 12 bases between. The CDR3 length is 14 residues. Per germline, CDR1 KGHDR and CDR2 SFDVKD. As DNA, the CDR3 is TGTGCCACCAGTGAGGGGGGGCGCGGAGATACGCAGTATTTT. Its translation is CATSEGGRGDTQYF.

Comments on this clone: Additional DNA sequences in this sample encode the identical CDR3. The genes are TRBV5-1 and TRBJ2-3, with 7 bases lining up with TRBD2. The trim removed 0 bases at V and 2 bases at J, leaving 3 bases unmatched. Germline V gene sequence: CDR1 SGHRS, CDR2 YFSETQ. The CDR3 extends over 15 amino acids. CDR3 sequence: CASSLGAGNTDTQYF. DNA for the CDR3: TGCGCCAGCAGCTTGGGAGCGGGGAACACAGATACGCAGTATTTT.

The V and J genes are TRBV19 and TRBJ1-4; TRBD1 matches at 7 bases. Unmatched junction bases numbered 4, after V lost 5 bases and J lost 7 bases. From germline, CDR1 is LNHDA and CDR2 SQIVND (reference sequence). CDR3 size: 13 residues. In nucleotides, the CDR3 is TGTGCCAGTAGTCACAGGGGAGCTGAAAAACTGTTTTTT. The encoded protein is CASSHRGAEKLFF.

The rearrangement uses TRBV1 and TRBJ2-7; the listed D gene, TRBD2, was not tested against the DNA. TRBV1 is listed as a pseudogene. CDR3 size: 16 residues. CDR3 sequence reads: CTSSQDSEESSYEQYF. The CDR3 nucleotides read TGCACCAGCAGCCAAGATAGTGAGGAATCCTCCTACGAGCAGTACTTC.

This chain connects TRBV3-1 (or the pseudogene TRBV3-2) to TRBJ1-4; a weak D match, TRBD1 (5 bases). The CDR3 is 17 amino acids. Germline CDR1 and CDR2: LGHDT and YNNKEL (reference sequence). The ends were cut back, 2 bases at V and 3 bases at J, with 16 bases in the middle. The CDR3 DNA reads as TGTGCCAGCAGCCAATTCTTCGGGGGAGGACCTAATGAAAAACTGTTTTTT. Translating it yields CASSQFFGGGPNEKLFF.

This clone was seen just once. The chain employs TRBV24-1 and TRBJ2-1; the match to TRBD2 covers 7 bases. Germline V gene data show CDR1 as KGHDR and CDR2 as SFDVKD. V shed 7 bases, J shed 2 bases, and the junction held 10 bases outside the gene matches. The CDR3 loop spans 16 amino acids. The CDR3 loop reads CATSSQEGGTYNEQFF. CDR3 sequence (DNA): TGTGCCACCAGCTCCCAAGAGGGAGGGACCTACAATGAGCAGTTCTTC.

V and J are TRBV5-1 and TRBJ2-2; D gene uncertain. This CDR3 spans 14 amino acids. From germline, CDR1 is SGHRS and CDR2 YFSETQ. The germline V and J ends were trimmed by 4 bases and 1 base, with 8 bases remaining between them. CDR3 in amino acids: CASSVTENTGELFF. CDR3 sequence (DNA): TGCGCCAGCAGCGTTACAGAGAACACCGGGGAGCTGTTTTTT.

This sequence joins TRBV7-9 and TRBJ1-4, with D unclear. Trimming removed 5 bases from V and 11 bases from J, with 15 bases in between. From germline, CDR1 is SEHNR and CDR2 FQNEAQ (reference sequence). The CDR3 is made up of 13 amino acids. The CDR3 DNA sequence: TGTGCCAGCAGCCTACGGTACGGGGAGAAACTGTTTTTT. It yields the protein CASSLRYGEKLFF.

V gene TRBV19 combines with J gene TRBJ1-1; possible D gene TRBD1, 6 bases. The CDR3 has 16 amino acids. Germline loops: CDR1 LNHDA, CDR2 SQIVND (reference sequence). The ends were cut back, 5 bases at V and 1 base at J, with 17 bases in the middle. CDR3 coding DNA: TGTGCCAGTAGTTGGATAGGGGGAAGTAGGAACACTGAAGCTTTCTTT. It specifies CASSWIGGSRNTEAFF.

J is TRBJ2-5 and V is TRBV7-2; 10 nucleotides align to TRBD2. The J segment lost 2 bases and the V segment lost 5 bases, leaving 8 bases of the junction unmatched. This CDR3 is built from 16 residues. Germline V gene lookup returns CDR1 SGHTA and CDR2 FQGNSA. In DNA form, the CDR3 reads TGTGCCAGCAGCAAAACCCTACTAGCGGGGCAAGAGACCCAGTACTTC. Protein sequence: CASSKTLLAGQETQYF.

This clone was found once. The rearrangement uses TRBV6-4 and TRBJ1-2, with D hard to call. Germline CDR1 MRHNA, CDR2 SNTAGT. The CDR3 runs 12 residues. V was trimmed by 7 bases and J by 0 bases, leaving 6 bases between them. CDR3 sequence reads: CASTPANYGYTF. CDR3 sequence (DNA): TGTGCCAGCACCCCAGCTAACTATGGCTACACCTTC.

This clone was detected only a few times. The chain carries TRBV7-8 and TRBJ2-7; perhaps TRBD2 as D (7 bases). V was shortened by 5 bases and J by 4 bases, with 18 bases between the two germline ends. Germline assignment: CDR1 SGHVS and CDR2 FQNEAQ. The CDR3 has 15 amino acids. CDR3 DNA: TGTGCCAGCAGCCTAGAGGGGGGGCTGGGGTACGAGCAGTACGTC. Its translation is CASSLEGGLGYEQYV.

This clone has only a few counts. The chain uses TRBV28 and TRBJ1-5; 8 bases are shared with TRBD1. The length of the CDR3 is 14 residues. The V gene's germline CDR1 is MDHEN and CDR2 SYDVKM. Trimming at V came to 7 bases and at J to 8 bases, leaving 10 bases not matched to a gene. As DNA, the CDR3 is TGTGCCAGCATTACAAGGGACAGGCGAAAGCCCCAGCATTTT. Residues: CASITRDRRKPQHF. Supplemented by reference TRBV28 and TRBJ1-5, the full variable domain reads DVKVTQSSRYLVKRTGEKVFLECVQDMDHENMFWYRQDPGLGLRLIYFSYDVKMKEKGDIPEGYSVSREKKERFSLILESASTNQTSMYLCASITRDRRKPQHFGDGTRLSIL.

This chain joins TRBV30 and TRBJ1-6, with 9 bases aligning to TRBD1. The CDR3 sequence is 15 residues long. Germline-derived CDR1 and CDR2 are GTSNPN and SVGIG (reference sequence). J was trimmed by 7 bases and V by 2 bases; bases with no gene match: 6. The CDR3 region is CAWSNRQGGNSPLHF. CDR3 nucleotide sequence: TGTGCCTGGAGTAACCGACAGGGGGGGAATTCACCCCTCCACTTT.

V gene TRBV4-2 combines with J gene TRBJ1-4, with D unclear. V lost 0 bases, J lost 11 bases, and 13 bases lay in between. CDR3 length equals 14 residues. The germline V gene encodes CDR1 LGHNA and CDR2 YNFKEQ. The CDR3 region has the DNA TGTGCCAGCAGCCAAGATCGGCGTACGGAGAAACTGTTTTTT. Protein sequence: CASSQDRRTEKLFF.

The genes are TRBV6-1 and TRBJ1-5, with 7 nucleotides matching TRBD1. V gave up 7 bases and J gave up 0 bases; unmatched junction bases: 6. The CDR3 has 15 amino acids. CDR1 is MNHNS, CDR2 SASEGT, per germline. In nucleotides, the CDR3 is TGTGCCAGCACTTTGAGGACAGGTAGCAATCAGCCCCAGCATTTT. It yields the protein CASTLRTGSNQPQHF.

V and J are TRBV9 and TRBJ2-3; 13 bases fit TRBD2. The J segment lost 2 bases and the V segment lost 0 bases, leaving 3 bases of the junction unmatched. The V gene's germline CDR1 is SGDLS and CDR2 YYNGEE. CDR3 length: 17 residues. For the CDR3, the DNA is TGTGCCAGCAGCGTAGGACTAGCGGGGGGAGTCACAGATACGCAGTATTTT. This codes for CASSVGLAGGVTDTQYF.